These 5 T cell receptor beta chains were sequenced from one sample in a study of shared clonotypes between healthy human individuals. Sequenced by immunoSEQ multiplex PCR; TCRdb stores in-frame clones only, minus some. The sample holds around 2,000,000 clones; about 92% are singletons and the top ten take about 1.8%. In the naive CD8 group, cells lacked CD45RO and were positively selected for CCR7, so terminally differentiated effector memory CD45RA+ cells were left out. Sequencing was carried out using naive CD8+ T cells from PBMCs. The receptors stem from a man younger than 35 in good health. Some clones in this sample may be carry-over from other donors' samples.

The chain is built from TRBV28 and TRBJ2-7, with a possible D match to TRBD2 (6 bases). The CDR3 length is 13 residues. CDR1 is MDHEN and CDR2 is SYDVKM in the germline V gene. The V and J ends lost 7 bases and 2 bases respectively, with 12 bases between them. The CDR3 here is CASMRASAYEQYF. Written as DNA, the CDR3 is TGTGCCAGCATGAGGGCTAGCGCCTACGAGCAGTACTTC.

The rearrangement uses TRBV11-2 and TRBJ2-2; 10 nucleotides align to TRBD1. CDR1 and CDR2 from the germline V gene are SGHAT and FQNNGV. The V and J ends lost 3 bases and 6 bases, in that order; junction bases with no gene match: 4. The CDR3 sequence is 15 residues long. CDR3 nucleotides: TGTGCCAGCAGCTTCCGGACAGGGGGAGCCGGGGAGCTGTTTTTT. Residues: CASSFRTGGAGELFF.

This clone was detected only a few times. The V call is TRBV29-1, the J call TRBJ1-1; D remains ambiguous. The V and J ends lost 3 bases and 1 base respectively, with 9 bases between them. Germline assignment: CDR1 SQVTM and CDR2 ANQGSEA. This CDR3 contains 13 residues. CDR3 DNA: TGCAGCGTTGAGGTTCGGGGGAACACTGAAGCTTTCTTT. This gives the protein CSVEVRGNTEAFF.

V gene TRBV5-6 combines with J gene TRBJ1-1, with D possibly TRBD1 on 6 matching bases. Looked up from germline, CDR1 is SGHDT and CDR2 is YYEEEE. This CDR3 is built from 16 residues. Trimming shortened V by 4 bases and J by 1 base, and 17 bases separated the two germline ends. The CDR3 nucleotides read TGTGCCAGCAGCCCAGGGACATGGGGAGCGAACACTGAAGCTTTCTTT. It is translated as CASSPGTWGANTEAFF.

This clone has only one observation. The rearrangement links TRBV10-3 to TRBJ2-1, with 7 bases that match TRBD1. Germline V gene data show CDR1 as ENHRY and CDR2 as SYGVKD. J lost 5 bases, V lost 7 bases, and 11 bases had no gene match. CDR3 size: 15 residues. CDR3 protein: CAINRQGEPNNEQFF. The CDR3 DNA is TGTGCCATCAACAGACAGGGCGAGCCTAACAATGAGCAGTTCTTC.